This TCR beta chain was found in a study of blood T cell repertoires in COVID-19. Overall study context: Collection of acute and convalescent COVID-19 samples took place in the United States, Italy and Spain. The analysed material was cDNA or gDNA that came from T cells, B-cell-depleted T cells, or PBMCs.

Study processing details: Amplified reference gene primers provided the basis for estimating nucleated cell counts. TCRdb's table, derived via immunoSEQ multiplex PCR, lists solely in-frame clones and lacks some. Clone size and the V and J calls come from that table; the DNA yielded D and trimming. The table has fewer than 85,000 clones, about 79% seen once. This clone has only a few counts. V was pared by 5 bases and J by 8 bases, with 21 bases between. Germline CDR1 KGHDR, CDR2 SFDVKD. This CDR3 spans 16 amino acids. The chain couples TRBV24-1 to TRBJ2-1, with D possibly TRBD2 on 6 matching bases. This sequence was found in a woman aged 55-75 years with acute or convalescent COVID-19. Sequencing was performed on peripheral blood. CDR3 bases: TGTGCCACCAGTGCGTATGGCGGGGTGGGACGGGATGAGCAGTTCTTC. Encoded protein: CATSAYGGVGRDEQFF.